One sample yielded the 26 T cell receptor beta chains listed below, sequenced in a study of OX40 agonist ivuxolimab in advanced cancers. The library relied on the immunoSEQ multiplex PCR assay. TCRdb's version of the immuneACCESS table is confined to in-frame rearrangements and falls short of the full clone set. An unresolved V gene accounts for under half of the shortfall where checked; the remainder is of unknown origin. This sample is represented by around 78,000 clones; around 87% of them were singletons. The top ten hold 0.85% to 0.95% of the sample. Sequencing used CD4+ or CD8+ T cells sorted from blood, obtained in a trial of the OX40 agonist ivuxolimab. All receptors come from an adult with an advanced solid tumor such as melanoma, head and neck, liver or kidney cancer.

The chain employs TRBV11-3 and TRBJ2-7, with TRBD2 as a possible D gene (6 bases). The length of the CDR3 is 14 residues. Germline CDR1 is SGHNT and CDR2 is YENEEA. V lost 1 base and J 2 bases, leaving 9 bases between the germline ends. The CDR3 reads CASSLGRGTYEQYF. CDR3 nucleotide sequence: TGTGCCAGCAGCTTAGGGAGGGGCACCTACGAGCAGTACTTC.

The chain recombines TRBV27 with TRBJ1-2, with TRBD1 as a possible D gene (6 bases). The CDR3 covers 14 residues. Between the trimmed V and J ends, which lost 3 bases and 0 bases, there was a span of 8 bases. Germline V gives CDR1 MNHEY, CDR2 SMNVEV (reference sequence). The CDR3 DNA sequence: TGTGCCAGCAGTTTTACAGGGCCTAACTATGGCTACACCTTC. Amino acid sequence: CASSFTGPNYGYTF.

This clone turned up a few times. The CDR3 is CASSEFLDRNNQPQHF. The CDR3 nucleotides read TGTGCCAGCAGTGAATTTCTGGACAGGAACAATCAGCCCCAGCATTTT. The V gene is TRBV6-1, the J gene TRBJ1-5, with 7 bases fitting TRBD1. Germline V CDR1 and CDR2: MNHNS, SASEGT. The CDR3 consists of 16 residues. The V segment lost 2 bases and the J segment 3 bases; nucleotides outside the gene matches: 7.

The V call is TRBV28, the J call TRBJ2-7; 7 bases align to TRBD1. The CDR3 has 14 residues. The germline gives CDR1 MDHEN, CDR2 SYDVKM. V was clipped by 5 bases and J by 5 bases; unmatched bases: 9. The CDR3 spells CASSPPDRDHEQYF. CDR3 DNA sequence: TGTGCCAGCAGTCCACCCGACAGGGACCACGAGCAGTACTTC.

The J gene is TRBJ2-5, the V gene TRBV5-1; D is perhaps TRBD2 (6 bases). Germline-derived CDR1 and CDR2 are SGHRS and YFSETQ. There are 15 residues in the CDR3. V was trimmed by 1 base and J by 1 base, leaving 11 bases between them. This CDR3 is CASSLRSSAQETQYF. The CDR3 nucleotides are TGCGCCAGCAGCTTGAGGTCTAGCGCCCAAGAGACCCAGTACTTC.

The count of this clone is one. The rearrangement links TRBV19 to TRBJ2-1; TRBD2 aligns across 10 bases. The CDR3 runs 15 residues. The V and J ends lost 4 bases and 7 bases, in that order; junction bases with no gene match: 7. Germline CDR1 is LNHDA and CDR2 is SQIVND (reference sequence). Written as DNA, the CDR3 is TGTGCCAGTAGTAAGAGCGGGGGGGCAGGAAATGAGCAGTTCTTC. It codes for CASSKSGGAGNEQFF.

This chain uses TRBV10-2 with TRBJ1-2, with a weak D call TRBD1 (5 bases). This CDR3 contains 12 residues. V lost 8 bases to trimming and J lost 5 bases, with 12 bases between them. Germline V gene lookup returns CDR1 WSHSY and CDR2 SAAADI. DNA for the CDR3: TGCGCCAGCGCCCGAGGGGAATATGGCTACACCTTC. This codes for CASARGEYGYTF.

The chain is built from TRBV28 and TRBJ2-4; TRBD1 is a possible D gene (7 bases). Germline CDR1 MDHEN, CDR2 SYDVKM. This CDR3 spans 16 amino acids. Trimming shortened V by 4 bases and J by 3 bases, and 16 bases separated the two germline ends. The CDR3 nucleotides read TGTGCCAGCAGTTCGGAGGGGGCCCAACGCAAAAACATTCAGTACTTC. Its protein product is CASSSEGAQRKNIQYF. Combining the CDR3 with reference TRBV28 and TRBJ2-4 gives the whole variable domain DVKVTQSSRYLVKRTGEKVFLECVQDMDHENMFWYRQDPGLGLRLIYFSYDVKMKEKGDIPEGYSVSREKKERFSLILESASTNQTSMYLCASSSEGAQRKNIQYFGAGTRLSVL.

V and J are TRBV30 and TRBJ1-5; the D gene is possibly TRBD1 (5 bases). The CDR3 is made up of 15 amino acids. Germline CDR1 and CDR2: GTSNPN and SVGIG (reference sequence). The V and J ends lost 4 bases and 0 bases respectively, with 13 bases between them. CDR3 coding DNA: TGTGCCTGGAATACTCGAGGGGCTAGCAATCAGCCCCAGCATTTT. This translates into CAWNTRGASNQPQHF.

CDR3 coding DNA: TGTGCCAGCAGACGGGACAATACCCCTGAAGCTTTCTTT. Translating gives CASRRDNTPEAFF. The V gene is TRBV2, the J gene TRBJ1-1, with D possibly TRBD1 on 6 matching bases. The CDR3 is made up of 13 amino acids. V lost 6 bases, J lost 6 bases, and 14 bases lay in between. Germline CDR1 and CDR2: SNHLY and FYNNEI.

CDR3 nucleotides: TGTGCCAGCAGGGACAGGGGGCGGAATCAGCCCCAGCATTTT. This sequence encodes CASRDRGRNQPQHF. V gene TRBV6-5 combines with J gene TRBJ1-5; 11 bases are a match to TRBD1. The CDR3 sequence is 14 residues long. The V segment lost 6 bases and the J segment 4 bases; nucleotides outside the gene matches: 2. The germline gives CDR1 MNHEY, CDR2 SVGAGI.

This chain uses TRBV4-2 with TRBJ1-4; D gene uncertain. The germline V gene has CDR1 LGHNA and CDR2 YNFKEQ. The germline V and J ends were trimmed by 2 bases and 8 bases, with 12 bases remaining between them. This CDR3 contains 14 residues. The CDR3 DNA reads TGTGCCAGCAGCCAAACCCAGGCCCCCGAAAAACTGTTTTTT. It translates to CASSQTQAPEKLFF.

The chain is built from TRBV7-9 and TRBJ1-2; 8 nucleotides agree with TRBD1. The CDR3 length is 14 residues. With 5 bases clipped from V and 2 bases from J, the junction kept 4 bases outside the gene matches. Germline values: CDR1 SEHNR, CDR2 FQNEAQ (reference sequence). The CDR3 loop reads CASSPRTGNYGYTF. In nucleotides, the CDR3 is TGTGCCAGCAGCCCAAGGACAGGGAACTATGGCTACACCTTC.

The genes are TRBV5-1 and TRBJ1-6; tentative D call: TRBD1 (6 bases). V was pared by 2 bases and J by 7 bases, with 10 bases between. CDR3 length: 14 amino acids. Germline assignment: CDR1 SGHRS and CDR2 YFSETQ. This CDR3 is CASSLQGENSPLHF. Here the CDR3 DNA reads TGCGCCAGCAGCTTACAGGGAGAAAATTCACCCCTCCACTTT.

The V call is TRBV5-1, the J call TRBJ1-2; 8 positions match TRBD1. Per the germline V gene, CDR1 is SGHRS and CDR2 is YFSETQ. With V trimmed by 0 bases and J by 7 bases, 20 bases remained unmatched. The CDR3 runs to 19 residues. This CDR3 is CASSLESSPRQGRGGGYTF. CDR3 coding DNA: TGCGCCAGCAGCTTGGAATCTTCCCCCCGACAGGGGAGGGGTGGTGGCTACACCTTC. Full variable domain (missing parts from reference TRBV5-1 and TRBJ1-2): KAGVTQTPRYLIKTRGQQVTLSCSPISGHRSVSWYQQTPGQGLQFLFEYFSETQRNKGNFPGRFSGRQFSNSRSEMNVSTLELGDSALYLCASSLESSPRQGRGGGYTFGSGTRLTVV.

J is TRBJ2-3 and V is TRBV19, with D perhaps TRBD1 or TRBD2 (5 bases each). V lost 0 bases, J lost 1 base, and 14 bases lay in between. The CDR3 covers 17 residues. CDR1 and CDR2 from the germline V gene are LNHDA and SQIVND (reference sequence). In DNA form, the CDR3 reads TGTGCCAGTAGTATAGATCATCTGGGGGTAGGCACAGATACGCAGTATTTT. This translates into CASSIDHLGVGTDTQYF.

This clone was counted a single time. V is TRBV5-4 and J is TRBJ1-2; no definite D call. Trimming left V 5 bases short and J 1 base short, with 15 bases between. Per the germline V gene, CDR1 is SGHNT and CDR2 is YYREEE (reference sequence). CDR3 length equals 15 residues. This CDR3 reads CASRSDPPLNYGYTF. The CDR3 DNA reads as TGTGCCAGCAGATCGGATCCTCCCCTTAACTATGGCTACACCTTC.

This clone was seen a single time. The V call is TRBV4-1, the J call TRBJ2-7; the match to TRBD2 covers 7 bases. This CDR3 has 16 residues. Per germline, CDR1 MGHRA and CDR2 YSYEKL. With V trimmed by 0 bases and J by 7 bases, 12 bases remained unmatched. DNA for the CDR3: TGCGCCAGCAGCCAAGACCCTGGGACCGCCGGGGGGGAGCAGTACTTC. Amino acids: CASSQDPGTAGGEQYF.

V and J are TRBV2 and TRBJ1-6, with 7 bases that match TRBD1. CDR1 is SNHLY and CDR2 is FYNNEI in the germline V gene. The CDR3 has 14 residues. V lost 6 bases to trimming and J lost 7 bases; unmatched junction nucleotides: 6. The CDR3 DNA reads as TGTGCCAGCAGAAGGGACAGAGCCAATTCACCCCTCCACTTT. Translating gives CASRRDRANSPLHF.

The chain uses TRBV28 and TRBJ2-5; 11 positions match TRBD2. V trimming: 6 bases; J trimming: 0 bases; junction bases outside the gene matches: 6. This CDR3 region has 16 residues. CDR1 is MDHEN, CDR2 SYDVKM, per germline. The CDR3 coding sequence is TGTGCCAGCAGCACGCGGACTAGCGGGCACCAAGAGACCCAGTACTTC. Its translation is CASSTRTSGHQETQYF.

The chain recombines TRBV5-1 with TRBJ2-5, with D maybe TRBD1 (6 bases). Germline V gives CDR1 SGHRS, CDR2 YFSETQ. This CDR3 comprises 14 residues. Trimming removed 5 bases from V and 3 bases from J, with 14 bases in between. The CDR3 loop is CASRTRTEKETQYF. In nucleotides, the CDR3 is TGCGCCAGCAGAACCCGGACAGAAAAAGAGACCCAGTACTTC.

V gene TRBV30 combines with J gene TRBJ2-5; either TRBD1 or TRBD2 may supply D (5 bases each). The CDR3 is made up of 13 amino acids. Germline V gene lookup returns CDR1 GTSNPN and CDR2 SVGIG (reference sequence). V was trimmed by 5 bases and J by 1 base, leaving 11 bases between them. The CDR3: CAWGGSSQETQYF. The CDR3 nucleotides read TGTGCCTGGGGGGGATCGTCCCAAGAGACCCAGTACTTC.

V is TRBV28 and J is TRBJ1-5; tentative D call: TRBD1 (6 bases). Trimming stripped 3 bases from V and 4 bases from J, with 13 bases between. Germline V gives CDR1 MDHEN, CDR2 SYDVKM. The CDR3 runs to 15 residues. The CDR3 here is CASSFEGQRNQPQHF. The DNA of the CDR3 is TGTGCCAGCAGTTTTGAAGGACAGAGAAATCAGCCCCAGCATTTT.

V usage is TRBV7-9 and J usage is TRBJ2-1; 11 bases match TRBD2. CDR3 length: 16 residues. V gave up 5 bases and J gave up 9 bases; unmatched junction bases: 12. CDR1 and CDR2 (germline): SEHNR, FQNEAQ (reference sequence). CDR3 nucleotide sequence: TGTGCCAGCAGCCTCCTTAGCGGGGGGGCCGAACTTGAGCAGTTCTTC. It encodes CASSLLSGGAELEQFF.

The chain joins TRBV18 to TRBJ2-3; D remains unclear. Trimming removed 3 bases from V and 4 bases from J, with 11 bases in between. The CDR3 totals 14 residues. Germline-derived CDR1 and CDR2 are KGHSH and LQKENI. CDR3 sequence: CASSPSKWADTQYF. The CDR3 bases are TGTGCCAGCTCACCTTCCAAGTGGGCAGATACGCAGTATTTT.

This sequence joins TRBV28 and TRBJ2-3, with D tentatively TRBD2 (6 bases). V gave up 6 bases and J gave up 1 base, with 14 bases separating them. The CDR3 contains 15 residues. Germline V gene data show CDR1 as MDHEN and CDR2 as SYDVKM. As DNA, the CDR3 is TGTGCCAGCAGCAACCCCGGGACTCGCACAGATACGCAGTATTTT. This translates into CASSNPGTRTDTQYF.